The 10 T cell receptor beta chains in this list originate from one sample, sequenced in a study of T cells in Graves' hyperthyroidism and ophthalmopathy. Researchers took RNA transcripts and amplified the TCR beta CDR3 regions from them. First-round RT-PCR of the TCR CDR3 relied on the HTBI primer set. TCRdb independently ran MiXCR on the multiplex PCR reads; one entry per CDR3 protein. This table has approximately 510,000 distinct CDR3 sequences, 46% appearing once. Specimen: peripheral blood or thyroid tissue (not recorded which). The receptor source for this set is an adult woman with Graves' disease, either hyperthyroidism or ophthalmopathy (not recorded which).

This clonotype was found many times. This rearrangement joins TRBV7-2 to TRBJ2-5; D is unresolved. The germline gives CDR1 SGHTA, CDR2 FQGNSA. The CDR3 has 16 residues. The V end lost 1 base, the J end lost 1 base, and 13 bases lay between the germline ends. Written as DNA, the CDR3 is TGTGCCAGCAGCTTAGTTTGGGCAGGCCGCCAAGAGACCCAGTACTTC. Translation gives CASSLVWAGRQETQYF.

This clonotype has ten or more counts. This chain joins TRBV29-1 and TRBJ1-1; the match to TRBD1 covers 7 bases. There are 13 residues in the CDR3. The V and J ends lost 7 bases and 0 bases, in that order; junction bases with no gene match: 5. Germline V gives CDR1 SQVTM, CDR2 ANQGSEA. The CDR3 DNA reads as TGCAGCGGCGGGGACAGACTGAACACTGAAGCTTTCTTT. It is translated as CSGGDRLNTEAFF.

This clonotype was observed at least ten times. V gene TRBV7-2 combines with J gene TRBJ2-5, with 8 bases aligning to TRBD2. The V segment lost 3 bases and the J segment 2 bases; nucleotides outside the gene matches: 8. This CDR3 is 16 amino acids long. The germline V gene encodes CDR1 SGHTA and CDR2 FQGNSA. The CDR3 DNA follows: TGTGCCAGCAGCTTTTCCGGGACTAGAGTTCAAGAGACCCAGTACTTC. Amino acids: CASSFSGTRVQETQYF.

This clonotype was counted at least ten times. This chain links TRBV29-1 with TRBJ1-1; 7 nucleotides agree with TRBD1. The CDR3 runs to 15 residues. Trimming cost V 5 bases and J 2 bases; bases outside gene matches: 11. Germline lookup yields CDR1 SQVTM and CDR2 ANQGSEA. The CDR3 is CSVRQGPSGNTEAFF. DNA for the CDR3: TGCAGCGTTCGACAGGGTCCCTCCGGAAACACTGAAGCTTTCTTT.

Note on this clonotype: An end of the junction does not agree with germline; a read error may underlie this. The chain has TRBV3-1 and TRBJ1-4, with D possibly TRBD1 on 5 matching bases. The CDR3 runs to 15 residues. Germline assignment: CDR1 LGHDT and CDR2 YNNKEL (reference sequence). Here the CDR3 reads CASSQDSGTNEKLLF. In nucleotides, the CDR3 is TGTGCCAGCAGCCAAGATTCCGGGACTAATGAAAAACTGCTTTTT.

This sequence joins TRBV28 and TRBJ1-1; the D is unclear. From germline, CDR1 is MDHEN and CDR2 SYDVKM. This CDR3 contains 14 residues. V dropped 1 base and J dropped 3 bases, with 9 bases sitting between them. The CDR3 region has the DNA TGTGCCAGCAGTTTATCCAGGCTTGACACTGAAGCTTTCTTT. Translated: CASSLSRLDTEAFF.

Concerning this clonotype itself: A much larger clone sits a single nucleotide away, making a read error possible. The chain has TRBV7-2 and TRBJ1-2; the D gene is possibly TRBD1 (5 bases). The CDR3 is made up of 13 amino acids. CDR1 and CDR2 (germline): SGHTA, FQGNSA. V lost 5 bases to trimming and J lost 6 bases, with 13 bases between them. The CDR3 sequence is CASSPSGDDGYTF. As DNA, the CDR3 is TGTGCCAGCAGCCCTTCCGGGGACGATGGCTACACCTTC.

V is TRBV7-9 and J is TRBJ1-5, with 8 bases matching TRBD1. CDR3 length equals 15 residues. CDR1 is SEHNR, CDR2 FQNEAQ, per germline (reference sequence). The trim removed 3 bases at V and 6 bases at J, leaving 7 bases unmatched. CDR3 sequence: CASSFSTGEVQPQHF. CDR3 bases: TGTGCCAGCAGCTTCTCGACAGGGGAGGTTCAGCCCCAGCATTTT.

Comments on this clonotype: One junction end does not reproduce the germline sequence, and a read error may be involved. The chain uses TRBV10-2 and TRBJ2-7; D perhaps matches TRBD2 (7 bases). Germline lookup yields CDR1 WSHSY and CDR2 SAAADI. The CDR3 contains 15 residues. The CDR3 here is CASSQVRGGPYEQYF. The DNA of the CDR3 is TGTGCCAGCAGCCAAGTGAGGGGGGGCCCCTACGAGCAGTACTTC.

A few counts support this clonotype. This rearrangement joins TRBV2 to TRBJ2-7; 7 bases match TRBD2. With V trimmed by 6 bases and J by 2 bases, 13 bases remained unmatched. The CDR3 has 16 amino acids. Germline V CDR1 and CDR2: SNHLY, FYNNEI. The CDR3 loop reads CASRERPSGITYEQYF. Written as DNA, the CDR3 is TGTGCCAGCAGAGAACGGCCCAGCGGGATAACCTACGAGCAGTACTTC.